This entry describes one T cell receptor beta chain. Its antigen is undetermined. This sample was taken from a study of shared clonotypes between healthy human individuals. CD8 cells classed as naive were CD45RO-negative and positively selected for CCR7, excluding terminally differentiated effector memory CD45RA+ cells. Those who donated were healthy HIV-negative adults, with no recent acute infections or vaccinations reported. Notes on the study in general: It was observed that roughly 4.8% of naive CD4 clonotypes were shared across a handful of donors. The sampled material consisted only of blood, and tissue repertoires are likely to differ. Generally, estimated richness proved larger in naive subsets than it did in memory subsets.

Repertoires were generated with immunoSEQ multiplex PCR, while TCRdb's copy carries only in-frame clones and drops some. This table has around 650,000 clones, 95% to 96% appearing once. The clonotype originates from a woman aged 25 to 39 in good health. The sample was naive CD8+ T cells sorted from blood.

The CDR3, as DNA: TGTGCCAGCAGTTATGGGACCTACGAGCAGTACTTC. Its protein is CASSYGTYEQYF. This chain joins TRBV28 and TRBJ2-7; D ambiguous. The CDR3 totals 12 residues. Trimming took 4 bases from V and 2 from J, leaving 6 bases between them. CDR1 and CDR2 from the germline V gene are MDHEN and SYDVKM.